Below, 11 T cell receptor beta chains from the same sample are listed, as sequenced in a study of T cell changes during pregnancy in multiple sclerosis. This table comes from immunoSEQ multiplex PCR, and its TCRdb copy is limited to in-frame clones, with some not included. The sample has tens of thousands of clones; roughly 90% are singletons. The material sequenced was peripheral blood, taken in the first trimester of pregnancy. These receptors all stem from a female donor in good health, enrolled as a control in a pregnancy study.

V gene TRBV7-2 combines with J gene TRBJ1-2; perhaps TRBD1 as D (6 bases). The CDR3 is 14 residues long. Deletions cut 8 bases from V and 0 bases from J, with 13 bases between. Germline-derived CDR1 and CDR2 are SGHTA and FQGNSA. The CDR3 DNA sequence: TGTGCCAGCGATACAGGGAACTCTAACTATGGCTACACCTTC. Its protein is CASDTGNSNYGYTF.

The chain is built from TRBV6-5 and TRBJ1-1, with TRBD1 as a possible D gene (6 bases). The germline V gene has CDR1 MNHEY and CDR2 SVGAGI. Trimming removed 2 bases from V and 5 bases from J, with 18 bases in between. This CDR3 spans 16 amino acids. The CDR3 loop reads CASSYRGSVLKTEAFF. The CDR3 DNA follows: TGTGCCAGCAGTTACAGGGGGTCGGTTCTAAAGACTGAAGCTTTCTTT.

The V gene is TRBV27, the J gene TRBJ1-6; 9 nucleotides align to TRBD1. Losses at the gene ends were 0 bases for V and 7 bases for J; bases not matched to a gene: 4. This CDR3 is 16 amino acids long. Per the germline V gene, CDR1 is MNHEY and CDR2 is SMNVEV (reference sequence). CDR3 region: CASSLSTGGVNSPLHF. The DNA for the CDR3 is TGTGCCAGCAGTTTATCGACAGGGGGGGTCAATTCACCCCTCCACTTT.

The V gene is TRBV27, the J gene TRBJ2-3, with 8 bases matching TRBD2. Germline V CDR1 and CDR2: MNHEY, SMNVEV (reference sequence). V was pared by 8 bases and J by 1 base, with 11 bases of the junction left unmatched. This CDR3 comprises 16 residues. CDR3 residues: CASALLNGRGTDTQYF. CDR3 nucleotides: TGTGCCAGCGCACTGCTGAACGGGAGGGGCACAGATACGCAGTATTTT.

The genes are TRBV15 and TRBJ2-7; 9 bases align to TRBD1. Germline assignment: CDR1 LNHNV and CDR2 YYDKDF (reference sequence). The trim removed 0 bases at V and 4 bases at J, leaving 4 bases unmatched. This CDR3 is built from 15 residues. In nucleotides, the CDR3 is TGTGCCACCAGCAGAGATCGTGGGACAGGGTACGAGCAGTACTTC. Translating gives CATSRDRGTGYEQYF.

This clone appeared a few times. This chain joins TRBV7-9 and TRBJ2-7; 12 bases fit TRBD2. This CDR3 contains 18 residues. V shed 0 bases and J 0 bases; nucleotides not matched to a gene: 6. Germline V gene lookup returns CDR1 SEHNR and CDR2 FQNEAQ (reference sequence). The chain's CDR3 is CASSLAGTSGGLSYEQYF. The CDR3 nucleotides are TGTGCCAGCAGCTTAGCGGGCACTAGCGGGGGGCTCTCCTACGAGCAGTACTTC.

This rearrangement joins TRBV27 to TRBJ2-6, with a tentative D call TRBD2 (6 bases). CDR3 length equals 18 residues. V lost 2 bases to trimming and J lost 3 bases, with 17 bases between them. Germline CDR1 reads MNHEY; CDR2 reads SMNVEV (reference sequence). The CDR3 nucleotides read TGTGCCAGCAGTTTAGGGGCTGGGGGGAATTTTGGGGCCAACGTCCTGACTTTC. Translation: CASSLGAGGNFGANVLTF. Complete variable domain (other parts from reference TRBV27 and TRBJ2-6): EAQVTQNPRYLITVTGKKLTVTCSQNMNHEYMSWYRQDPGLGLRQIYYSMNVEVTDKGDVPEGYKVSRKEKRNFPLILESPSPNQTSLYFCASSLGAGGNFGANVLTFGAGSRLTVL.

This clone has a single count. This chain's CDR3 is CAIGTSGYEQYF. The CDR3 nucleotides are TGTGCCATCGGGACTAGCGGATACGAGCAGTACTTC. The chain uses TRBV10-3 and TRBJ2-7; the match to TRBD2 covers 11 bases. The CDR3 is made up of 12 amino acids. V trimming: 8 bases; J trimming: 4 bases; junction bases outside the gene matches: 1. CDR1 and CDR2 from the germline V gene are ENHRY and SYGVKD.

The V gene is TRBV5-4, the J gene TRBJ2-2; weak D call: TRBD2 (6 bases). Deletions cut 1 base from V and 0 bases from J, with 10 bases between. Germline V CDR1 and CDR2: SGHNT, YYREEE (reference sequence). The CDR3 spans 16 residues. The CDR3 is CASSLYRGSNTGELFF. The CDR3, as DNA: TGTGCCAGCAGCTTGTATCGGGGGTCGAACACCGGGGAGCTGTTTTTT.

This chain links TRBV19 with TRBJ2-7; 10 nucleotides agree with TRBD2. V lost 1 base to trimming and J lost 9 bases; unmatched junction nucleotides: 3. In germline, CDR1 is LNHDA, CDR2 SQIVND (reference sequence). This CDR3 contains 13 residues. The CDR3 here is CASSIVAGGVQYF. In DNA form, the CDR3 reads TGTGCCAGTAGTATAGTAGCGGGAGGAGTGCAGTACTTC.

The gene calls are TRBV5-4 and TRBJ2-1; TRBD2 aligns across 13 bases. After removal of 7 bases from V and 9 bases from J, the junction contained 1 base not matched to a gene. Germline assignment: CDR1 SGHNT and CDR2 YYREEE (reference sequence). This CDR3 contains 12 residues. DNA for the CDR3: TGTGCCAGCGGACTAGCGGGAGCTGAGCAGTTCTTC. Protein sequence: CASGLAGAEQFF.